A selection of T cell receptor beta chains follows, all from one sample in a study of blood T cell repertoires in COVID-19. Produced via immunoSEQ multiplex PCR; TCRdb's table is partial and in-frame only. Seen here are approximately 65,000 clones, 90% observed once, and the top ten hold around 0.47%. Sequencing input: peripheral blood. These receptors all come from a man between 45 and 60 years old with COVID-19, enrolled during active disease. CDR3s include the opening cysteine and the closing phenylalanine or tryptophan. D genes are given only for firm matches. Expanded clones get a size class; other rows say once, few or many, or leave the size out.

j_call clone_size d_call v_call cdr3_aa cdr3_nt
TRBJ2-1 once TRBD2 TRBV6-5 CATRLAGEYNEQFF TGTGCCACTCGACTAGCGGGTGAATACAATGAGCAGTTCTTC
TRBJ2-1 . TRBD1 TRBV6-1 CASSEGQGVFNEQFF TGTGCCAGCAGTGAAGGACAGGGGGTGTTCAATGAGCAGTTCTTC
TRBJ2-7 . . TRBV7-9 CASSPQDRYEQYF TGTGCCAGCAGCCCCCAGGACAGATACGAGCAGTACTTC
TRBJ2-2 few TRBD2 TRBV5-4 CASSPGGLAGVSTGELFF TGTGCCAGCAGCCCCGGGGGGCTAGCGGGAGTAAGCACCGGGGAGCTGTTTTTT
TRBJ1-1 . . TRBV30 CAWIASYAVNTEAFF TGTGCCTGGATAGCCTCCTATGCGGTGAACACTGAAGCTTTCTTT
TRBJ2-1 . TRBD2 TRBV19 CASSLREGYEQFF TGTGCCAGTAGTTTGCGGGAGGGTTATGAGCAGTTCTTC
TRBJ2-3 . TRBD1 TRBV11-2 CASSSQNRGRTDTQYF TGTGCCAGCAGCTCACAAAACAGGGGACGGACAGATACGCAGTATTTT
TRBJ2-3 . TRBD2 TRBV7-3 CASSPGLAGVDTQYF TGTGCCAGCAGCCCGGGACTAGCGGGAGTAGATACGCAGTATTTT
TRBJ2-7 once TRBD2 TRBV5-1 CASSQKSGLGAYEQYF TGCGCCAGCAGCCAAAAATCCGGACTAGGGGCCTACGAGCAGTACTTC
TRBJ2-1 . . TRBV11-2 CASSSRLVRNEQFF TGTGCCAGCAGCTCCCGGCTAGTTCGCAATGAGCAGTTCTTC
TRBJ2-7 . . TRBV7-9 CASSSRGAGEQYF TGTGCCAGCAGCTCCAGGGGGGCGGGAGAGCAGTACTTC
TRBJ2-2 . . TRBV2 CASRWTQNTGELFF TGTGCCAGCAGGTGGACACAGAACACCGGGGAGCTGTTTTTT
TRBJ1-5 . . TRBV7-2 CASSLGAAGHSNQPQHF TGTGCCAGCAGCTTAGGAGCGGCCGGCCATAGCAATCAGCCCCAGCATTTT
TRBJ2-2 . TRBD2 TRBV10-3 CAIRKRGNGTSVTGELFF TGTGCCATCAGGAAAAGGGGAAACGGGACTAGCGTAACCGGGGAGCTGTTTTTT
TRBJ2-1 . . TRBV2 CASRIAQGSLYNEQFF TGTGCCAGCAGAATCGCGCAGGGATCTCTCTACAATGAGCAGTTCTTC
TRBJ2-7 . TRBD1 TRBV7-2 CASRGTGRGYEQYF TGTGCCAGCAGGGGGACAGGGAGGGGATACGAGCAGTACTTC
TRBJ2-3 . TRBD1 TRBV29-1 CSFNRGRRTDTQYF TGCAGCTTTAACAGGGGGCGACGCACAGATACGCAGTATTTT
TRBJ2-7 . TRBD2 TRBV6-5 CASSLTGTSGSYEQYF TGTGCCAGCAGTTTGACCGGGACTAGCGGATCCTACGAGCAGTACTTC
TRBJ1-5 . . TRBV18 CASSPTGVPQPQHF TGTGCCAGCTCACCAACGGGGGTACCTCAGCCCCAGCATTTT
TRBJ2-2 . . TRBV12-3/TRBV12-4 CASSIQDTGELFF TGTGCCAGCAGCATACAGGACACCGGGGAGCTGTTTTTT
TRBJ2-7 . TRBD1 TRBV5-1 CASSPGTGDPHEQYF TGCGCCAGCAGCCCTGGGACAGGGGATCCCCACGAGCAGTACTTC
TRBJ2-3 once . TRBV10-3 CAIRTGGEDTQYF TGTGCCATCCGCACCGGCGGGGAAGATACGCAGTATTTT
TRBJ1-5 . TRBD1 TRBV13 CASTQDRYRYSNQPQHF TGTGCCAGCACCCAGGACAGGTACCGCTATAGCAATCAGCCCCAGCATTTT
TRBJ2-1 . TRBD2 TRBV3-1/TRBV3-2 CASSQDRAGARPFF TGTGCCAGCAGCCAAGACCGAGCGGGAGCGCGTCCGTTCTTC
TRBJ2-5 . . TRBV5-8 CASSLLRRETQYF TGTGCCAGCAGCTTGTTAAGGAGGGAGACCCAGTACTTC
TRBJ2-1 few TRBD2 TRBV29-1 CSVEGETLAGGPLASYNEQFF TGCAGCGTTGAAGGGGAGACATTAGCGGGAGGGCCGCTGGCCTCCTACAATGAGCAGTTCTTC
TRBJ2-5 . TRBD1 TRBV6-5 CASGRDREETQYF TGTGCCAGCGGTAGGGACAGAGAAGAGACCCAGTACTTC
TRBJ2-2 . TRBD1 TRBV19 CATSRPGQGNGELFF TGTGCCACTAGCCGACCCGGACAGGGGAACGGGGAGCTGTTTTTT
TRBJ2-5 . TRBD2 TRBV7-2 CASSLVAGEETQYF TGTGCCAGCAGCTTAGTCGCGGGAGAAGAGACCCAGTACTTC
TRBJ2-3 . TRBD2 TRBV9 CASSVEAGVAGGADTQYF TGTGCCAGCAGCGTAGAGGCGGGAGTAGCGGGGGGGGCAGATACGCAGTATTTT
TRBJ1-3 . TRBD1 TRBV19 CASRVLDRVSGNTIYF TGTGCCAGTAGGGTGCTGGACAGGGTGTCTGGAAACACCATATATTTT
TRBJ2-7 . TRBD1 TRBV29-1 CSVDTGAYEQYF TGCAGCGTTGATACAGGGGCCTACGAGCAGTACTTC
TRBJ1-2 . . TRBV7-9 CASSLNSNYGYTF TGTGCCAGCAGCTTAAACAGCAACTATGGCTACACCTTC
TRBJ2-3 . . TRBV5-4 CASSPIGSLVDTQYF TGTGCCAGCAGCCCCATCGGTAGCTTGGTAGATACGCAGTATTTT
TRBJ1-1 . TRBD1 TRBV6-4 CASSGEAGGEAFF TGTGCCAGCAGCGGGGAGGCAGGGGGAGAAGCTTTCTTT
TRBJ1-5 . TRBD1 TRBV7-8 CASSSPRDSIGPQHF TGTGCCAGCAGCTCCCCACGGGACAGCATAGGGCCCCAGCATTTT
TRBJ2-3 . TRBD2 TRBV6-2/TRBV6-3 CASSLGPSGRGDTQYF TGTGCCAGCAGCCTCGGGCCTAGCGGGAGAGGAGATACGCAGTATTTT
TRBJ2-3 . . TRBV14 CASSQETVTDTQYF TGTGCCAGCAGCCAAGAAACTGTCACAGATACGCAGTATTTT
TRBJ1-4 . . TRBV14 CASSQEGGYEKLFF TGTGCCAGCAGCCAAGAGGGAGGGTATGAAAAACTGTTTTTT
TRBJ2-7 . TRBD2 TRBV20-1 CSARSGSLQYF TGCAGTGCCCGGAGCGGGAGCTTGCAGTACTTC
TRBJ1-2 . TRBD1 TRBV7-2 CASTTTQGASGYTF TGTGCCAGCACCACTACACAGGGGGCTTCTGGCTACACCTTC